Detailed here is one T cell receptor (beta chain). No antigen is known for it. Some clones are missing from TCRdb's copy, which holds only in-frame ones; the method was immunoSEQ multiplex PCR. Among 65,000 to 80,000 clones listed, 80% to 90% were seen once. The entry originates in a study of OX40 agonist ivuxolimab in advanced cancers. Study at large: Antecedent anti-PD-1, anti-PD-L1 or anti-CTLA-4 therapy was permissible, with over 35% having received some.

Findings of the study overall: Normalized T-cell clonal expansion was also low in a subset of nonresponders. The antigens recognized by the expanded peripheral T cells, that is their antigen specificity, were not determined.

The CDR3 length is 16 residues. The J segment lost 4 bases and the V segment lost 7 bases, leaving 13 bases of the junction unmatched. CDR1 and CDR2 (germline): SQVTM, ANQGSEA. This specimen was CD4+ or CD8+ T cells sorted from blood, taken in a trial of the OX40 agonist ivuxolimab. The sequence was collected from an adult with an advanced solid tumor such as melanoma, head and neck, liver or kidney cancer. The chain combines TRBV29-1 with TRBJ2-1; TRBD2 matches 10 bases. The CDR3 region has the DNA TGCAGCGGACCTAGCGGGGGAGTACTGCGGTACAATGAGCAGTTCTTC. Encoded protein: CSGPSGGVLRYNEQFF.